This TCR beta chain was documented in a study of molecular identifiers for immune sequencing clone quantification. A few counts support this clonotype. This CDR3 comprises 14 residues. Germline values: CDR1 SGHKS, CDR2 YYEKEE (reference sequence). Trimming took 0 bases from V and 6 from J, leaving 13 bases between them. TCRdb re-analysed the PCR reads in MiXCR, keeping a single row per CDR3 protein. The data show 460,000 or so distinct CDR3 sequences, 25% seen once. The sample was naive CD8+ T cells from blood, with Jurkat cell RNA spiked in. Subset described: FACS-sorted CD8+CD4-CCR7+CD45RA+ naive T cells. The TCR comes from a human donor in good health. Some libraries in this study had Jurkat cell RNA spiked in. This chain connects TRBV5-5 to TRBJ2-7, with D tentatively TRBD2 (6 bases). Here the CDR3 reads CASSLGGDAAEQYF. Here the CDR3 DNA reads TGTGCCAGCAGCTTGGGGGGGGACGCAGCCGAGCAGTACTTC.